The 24 T cell receptor beta chains listed next were all sequenced from one sample in a study of Ad26.COV2.S vaccination and SARS-CoV-2 variants. Treatment in this sample: about 20 received Ad26.COV2.S at low or high dose, single or two shots; five or six received placebo; per-sample allocation not given. Day 63 after the first injection of vaccine or placebo was the sampling time. Assay: immunoSEQ multiplex PCR; the TCRdb copy retains only in-frame clones and omits some. Of about 440,000 clones listed, 90% are singletons. Sample: peripheral blood, taken in a trial of Ad26.COV2.S vaccine versus placebo. The receptors derive from a person between 18 and 65 years old who received the Ad26.COV2.S COVID-19 vaccine or a placebo.

This rearrangement joins TRBV28 to TRBJ2-1; a possible D gene is TRBD2 (5 bases). CDR3 length equals 13 residues. V lost 4 bases and J 6 bases, leaving 10 bases between the germline ends. Germline CDR1 MDHEN, CDR2 SYDVKM. The CDR3: CASSSSSPNEQFF. In DNA form, the CDR3 reads TGTGCCAGCAGTTCTAGCTCCCCCAATGAGCAGTTCTTC.

The V and J genes are TRBV18 and TRBJ2-7; 8 bases agree with TRBD2. There are 14 residues in the CDR3. V was clipped by 3 bases and J by 7 bases; unmatched bases: 8. Germline V gene lookup returns CDR1 KGHSH and CDR2 LQKENI. The CDR3 loop reads CASSPLGREGEQYF. The DNA of the CDR3 is TGTGCCAGCTCACCGTTGGGACGGGAGGGAGAGCAGTACTTC. Based on the CDR3 plus reference TRBV18 and TRBJ2-7, the full variable domain is NAGVMQNPRHLVRRRGQEARLRCSPMKGHSHVYWYRQLPEEGLKFMVYLQKENIIDESGMPKERFSAEFPKEGPSILRIQQVVRGDSAAYFCASSPLGREGEQYFGPGTRLTVT.

J is TRBJ1-1 and V is TRBV21-1; the table's TRBD1 call for D was not verified on the DNA. TRBV21-1 represents a pseudogene. This CDR3 region has 16 residues. The CDR3 sequence is CASSKALGRQNTEAFF. The CDR3 DNA reads as TGTGCCAGCAGCAAAGCGTTGGGGCGACAGAACACTGAAGCTTTCTTT.

The chain uses TRBV9 and TRBJ2-7; no reliable D call. Trimming pared 0 bases from V and 3 bases from J, leaving 10 bases between. CDR1 is SGDLS and CDR2 is YYNGEE in the germline V gene. This CDR3 is 14 amino acids long. CDR3 sequence reads: CASSVDPFSYEQYF. Written as DNA, the CDR3 is TGTGCCAGCAGCGTAGATCCGTTTAGCTACGAGCAGTACTTC. Looking up the rest from reference TRBV9 and TRBJ2-7 gives the full variable domain: DSGVTQTPKHLITATGQRVTLRCSPRSGDLSVYWYQQSLDQGLQFLIQYYNGEERAKGNILERFSAQQFPDLHSELNLSSLELGDSALYFCASSVDPFSYEQYFGPGTRLTVT.

J is TRBJ1-1 and V is TRBV29-1, with D uncertain. V was shortened by 4 bases and J by 1 base, with 10 bases between the two germline ends. Germline CDR1 is SQVTM and CDR2 is ANQGSEA. This CDR3 has 13 amino acids. CDR3 bases: TGCAGCGTTGTTCGAGATACGAACACTGAAGCTTTCTTT. Its protein product is CSVVRDTNTEAFF.

This clone was recorded only once. This sequence joins TRBV6-1 and TRBJ1-2; D may be TRBD1 (5 bases). CDR1 is MNHNS, CDR2 SASEGT, per germline. The CDR3 has 14 residues. Deletions cut 2 bases from V and 7 bases from J, with 14 bases between. CDR3 bases: TGTGCCAGCAGTGAAATGAGCAGGGTTGGTGGCTACACCTTC. This translates into CASSEMSRVGGYTF.

The chain recombines TRBV18 with TRBJ2-7, with D tentatively TRBD1 (5 bases). Trimming removed 5 bases at V and 7 bases at J, with 9 bases between. The CDR3 runs 11 residues. The germline CDR1 and CDR2 sequences are KGHSH and LQKENI. CDR3 coding DNA: TGTGCCAGCTCAACTCAGGGTGAGCAGTACTTC. It encodes CASSTQGEQYF.

The count of this clone is one. The chain employs TRBV5-6 and TRBJ1-2; 8 positions agree with TRBD1. This CDR3 comprises 13 residues. CDR1 and CDR2 (germline): SGHDT, YYEEEE. J gave up 4 bases and V 4 bases, and 3 bases lay outside the gene matches. CDR3 coding DNA: TGTGCCAGCAGCCTGGACAGGGTCTATGGCTACACCTTC. This gives the protein CASSLDRVYGYTF. Full variable domain (outside the CDR3, taken from reference TRBV5-6 and TRBJ1-2): DAGVTQSPTHLIKTRGQQVTLRCSPKSGHDTVSWYQQALGQGPQFIFQYYEEEERQRGNFPDRFSGHQFPNYSSELNVNALLLGDSALYLCASSLDRVYGYTFGSGTRLTVV.

V and J are TRBV6-5 and TRBJ2-7, with D possibly matching TRBD2 (6 bases). Germline V CDR1 and CDR2: MNHEY, SVGAGI. The CDR3 loop spans 16 amino acids. Deletions cut 0 bases from V and 3 bases from J, with 15 bases between. The chain's CDR3 is CASSYSDRGTYYEQYF. The CDR3 nucleotides read TGTGCCAGCAGTTACTCGGATCGCGGGACCTACTACGAGCAGTACTTC.

The J gene is TRBJ1-4, the V gene TRBV4-2; D is ambiguous. Germline-derived CDR1 and CDR2 are LGHNA and YNFKEQ. V was cut by 0 bases and J by 5 bases, with 10 bases left in between. The CDR3 is made up of 15 amino acids. Here the CDR3 reads CASSQDPWLNEKLFF. The CDR3 DNA follows: TGTGCCAGCAGCCAAGACCCGTGGCTGAATGAAAAACTGTTTTTT.

The CDR3 sequence is CASSIDRGGDYNEQFF. The CDR3 coding sequence is TGTGCCAGTAGTATAGATCGTGGGGGGGATTACAATGAGCAGTTCTTC. The chain has TRBV19 and TRBJ2-1, with TRBD2 matching 7 bases. V lost 0 bases to trimming and J lost 4 bases; unmatched junction nucleotides: 6. The CDR3 runs to 16 residues. Per the germline V gene, CDR1 is LNHDA and CDR2 is SQIVND (reference sequence).

This chain links TRBV11-3 with TRBJ1-1; no clear D gene. V was pared by 1 base and J by 1 base, with 10 bases between. Germline V gene lookup returns CDR1 SGHNT and CDR2 YENEEA. The CDR3 has 15 residues. Here the CDR3 DNA reads TGTGCCAGCAGCTTAGCGGGTACGGAGAACACTGAAGCTTTCTTT. Protein sequence: CASSLAGTENTEAFF.

The genes are TRBV19 and TRBJ2-4, with 12 bases lining up with TRBD2. In germline, CDR1 is LNHDA, CDR2 SQIVND (reference sequence). The junction had 8 bases not matched to a gene; V was cut back by 6 bases and J by 8 bases. CDR3 length: 15 amino acids. CDR3 DNA sequence: TGTGCCAGTAGCGGACTAGCGGGACTCGGAGACATTCAGTACTTC. This translates into CASSGLAGLGDIQYF.

The CDR3 DNA follows: TGTGCCTGGAGTGCGGCCACCACAGATACGCAGTATTTT. It codes for CAWSAATTDTQYF. This chain connects TRBV30 to TRBJ2-3; D ambiguous. The V end lost 1 base, the J end lost 2 bases, and 7 bases lay between the germline ends. The CDR3 runs 13 residues. Germline CDR1 GTSNPN, CDR2 SVGIG (reference sequence).

This clone has a handful of counts. The chain employs TRBV6-1 and TRBJ1-4; D uncertain. V lost 3 bases, J lost 8 bases, and 13 bases lay in between. Germline V gives CDR1 MNHNS, CDR2 SASEGT. The CDR3 spans 14 residues. The CDR3 region has the DNA TGTGCCAGCAGTGAGTCTCTCCTGGGGGAAAAACTGTTTTTT. Protein: CASSESLLGEKLFF.

In its sample, this clone was seen once. Additional DNA sequences in this sample encode the identical CDR3. V gene TRBV7-9 combines with J gene TRBJ2-7; TRBD1 agrees at 7 bases. The J segment lost 2 bases and the V segment lost 1 base, leaving 2 bases of the junction unmatched. Germline lookup yields CDR1 SEHNR and CDR2 FQNEAQ (reference sequence). The CDR3 extends over 14 amino acids. The CDR3: CASSLVGTAYEQYF. CDR3 coding DNA: TGTGCCAGCAGCTTAGTCGGGACAGCCTACGAGCAGTACTTC.

The genes are TRBV5-6 and TRBJ2-1, with no clear D. The CDR3 extends over 13 amino acids. Per the germline V gene, CDR1 is SGHDT and CDR2 is YYEEEE. The V gene lost 0 bases and the J gene lost 12 bases, with 13 bases spanning the gap. The CDR3: CASSLARVVTQFF. DNA for the CDR3: TGTGCCAGCAGCTTGGCAAGGGTAGTGACGCAGTTCTTC.

As concerns this clone: Sequence at one end of the junction differs from germline and may be a read error. V gene TRBV29-1 combines with J gene TRBJ2-7; D possibly corresponds to TRBD2 (5 bases). Germline V lookup: CDR1 SQVTM, CDR2 ANQGSEA. There are 14 residues in the CDR3. This chain's CDR3 is CSVEGTEDSNEQYF. In nucleotides, the CDR3 is TGCAGCGTTGAAGGTACTGAGGACTCCAACGAGCAGTACTTC.

This chain links TRBV5-4 with TRBJ2-4, with D unclear. The germline V gene has CDR1 SGHNT and CDR2 YYREEE (reference sequence). Trimming took 0 bases from V and 8 from J, leaving 12 bases between them. The CDR3 is made up of 14 amino acids. CDR3 bases: TGTGCCAGCAGCTTGGCTCCCAGGTCGGACATTCAGTACTTC. Its protein is CASSLAPRSDIQYF. The variable domain in full, completed from reference TRBV5-4 and TRBJ2-4, reads ETGVTQSPTHLIKTRGQQVTLRCSSQSGHNTVSWYQQALGQGPQFIFQYYREEENGRGNFPPRFSGLQFPNYSSELNVNALELDDSALYLCASSLAPRSDIQYFGAGTRLSVL.

The chain employs TRBV6-5 and TRBJ1-1; 8 nucleotides match TRBD1. Germline V gene data show CDR1 as MNHEY and CDR2 as SVGAGI. The CDR3 has 13 amino acids. With 4 bases clipped from V and 4 bases from J, the junction kept 2 bases outside the gene matches. The chain's CDR3 is CASSSGQGTEAFF. The CDR3 DNA sequence: TGTGCCAGCAGTTCCGGACAGGGCACTGAAGCTTTCTTT.

The CDR3 is CATSRLGQGRGYTF. The CDR3 region has the DNA TGTGCCACCAGCCGCCTGGGGCAGGGAAGAGGCTACACCTTC. This chain connects TRBV15 to TRBJ1-2; tentative D call: TRBD1 (5 bases). V was cut by 5 bases and J by 8 bases, with 18 bases left in between. The CDR3 spans 14 residues. Germline CDR1 LNHNV, CDR2 YYDKDF (reference sequence).

The J gene is TRBJ1-1, the V gene TRBV7-2; unclear D gene. CDR3 length: 14 residues. With 5 bases removed from V and 1 base from J, the gap between germline ends came to 11 bases. The germline V gene encodes CDR1 SGHTA and CDR2 FQGNSA. CDR3 in DNA: TGTGCCAGCAGCCCCAACCGGCGGAACACTGAAGCTTTCTTT. It codes for CASSPNRRNTEAFF.

The J gene is TRBJ2-5, the V gene TRBV19; possibly TRBD1 for D (5 bases). Germline CDR1 reads LNHDA; CDR2 reads SQIVND (reference sequence). V dropped 5 bases and J dropped 2 bases, with 18 bases sitting between them. CDR3 length equals 16 residues. DNA for the CDR3: TGTGCCAGTAGTGGCCTTGGGCAGGGCCTACAAGAGACCCAGTACTTC. This sequence encodes CASSGLGQGLQETQYF.

The chain uses TRBV18 and TRBJ2-1, with D possibly being TRBD1 or TRBD2 (6 bases each). CDR3 length: 12 residues. Germline V lookup: CDR1 KGHSH, CDR2 LQKENI. Between the trimmed V and J ends, which lost 8 bases and 9 bases, there was a span of 14 bases. The CDR3 coding sequence is TGTGCCAGCACGGAAAAGGGGGGTGAGCAGTTCTTC. Amino acids: CASTEKGGEQFF.